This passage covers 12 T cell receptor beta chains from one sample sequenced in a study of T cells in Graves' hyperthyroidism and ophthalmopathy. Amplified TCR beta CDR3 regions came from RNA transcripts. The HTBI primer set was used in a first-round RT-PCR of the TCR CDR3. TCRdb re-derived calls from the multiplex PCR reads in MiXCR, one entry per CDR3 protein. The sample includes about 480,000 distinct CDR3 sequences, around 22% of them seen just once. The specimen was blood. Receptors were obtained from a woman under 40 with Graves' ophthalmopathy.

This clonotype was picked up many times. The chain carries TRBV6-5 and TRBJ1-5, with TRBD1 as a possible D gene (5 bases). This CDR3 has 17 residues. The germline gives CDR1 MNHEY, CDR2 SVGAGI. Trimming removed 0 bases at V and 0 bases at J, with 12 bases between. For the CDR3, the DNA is TGTGCCAGCAGTTACTCGAGGCAGGGATATAGCAATCAGCCCCAGCATTTT. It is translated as CASSYSRQGYSNQPQHF.

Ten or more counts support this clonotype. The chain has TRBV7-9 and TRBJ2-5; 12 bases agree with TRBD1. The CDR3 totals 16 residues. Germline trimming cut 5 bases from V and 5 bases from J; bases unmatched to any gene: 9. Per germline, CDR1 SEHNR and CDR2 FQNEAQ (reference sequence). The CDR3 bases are TGTGCCAGCAGCACTCCGGGACAGGGGGCATGGGAGACCCAGTACTTC. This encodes CASSTPGQGAWETQYF.

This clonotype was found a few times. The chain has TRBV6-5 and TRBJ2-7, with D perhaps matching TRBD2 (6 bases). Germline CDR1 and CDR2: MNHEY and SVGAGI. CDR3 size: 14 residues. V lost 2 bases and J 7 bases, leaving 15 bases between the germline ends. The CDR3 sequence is CASSYPGGRGEQYF. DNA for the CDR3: TGTGCCAGCAGTTACCCCGGAGGGCGTGGGGAGCAGTACTTC.

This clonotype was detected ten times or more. In nucleotides, the CDR3 is TGTGCCAGCAGGCCAGGGAGCTCCTACGAGCAGTACTTC. Translation: CASRPGSSYEQYF. This sequence joins TRBV6-1 and TRBJ2-7; D could derive from TRBD1 or TRBD2 (5 bases each). Germline CDR1 and CDR2: MNHNS and SASEGT. The germline V and J ends were trimmed by 6 bases and 0 bases, with 9 bases remaining between them. The CDR3 runs to 13 residues.

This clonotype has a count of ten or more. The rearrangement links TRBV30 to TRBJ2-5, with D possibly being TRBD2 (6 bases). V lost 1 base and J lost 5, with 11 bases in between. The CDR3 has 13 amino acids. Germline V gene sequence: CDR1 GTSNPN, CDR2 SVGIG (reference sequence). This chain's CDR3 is CAWSGVEGETQYF. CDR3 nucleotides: TGTGCCTGGAGTGGAGTGGAGGGGGAGACCCAGTACTTC.

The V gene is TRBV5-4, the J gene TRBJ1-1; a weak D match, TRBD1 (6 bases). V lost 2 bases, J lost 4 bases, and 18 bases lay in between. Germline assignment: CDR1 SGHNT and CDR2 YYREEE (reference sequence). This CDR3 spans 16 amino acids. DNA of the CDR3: TGTGCCAGCAGCTTACCTCATACAACAGGGACCACTGAAGCTTTCTTT. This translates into CASSLPHTTGTTEAFF.

CDR3: CASSGGIAGFQETQYF. The CDR3 nucleotides are TGTGCCAGCAGCGGCGGAATAGCGGGATTTCAAGAGACCCAGTACTTC. The chain combines TRBV9 with TRBJ2-5; the match to TRBD2 covers 8 bases. The CDR3 extends over 16 amino acids. Germline loops: CDR1 SGDLS, CDR2 YYNGEE. V shed 3 bases, J shed 2 bases, and the junction held 9 bases outside the gene matches. The full variable domain, its missing parts supplied by reference TRBV9 and TRBJ2-5, is DSGVTQTPKHLITATGQRVTLRCSPRSGDLSVYWYQQSLDQGLQFLIQYYNGEERAKGNILERFSAQQFPDLHSELNLSSLELGDSALYFCASSGGIAGFQETQYFGPGTRLLVL.

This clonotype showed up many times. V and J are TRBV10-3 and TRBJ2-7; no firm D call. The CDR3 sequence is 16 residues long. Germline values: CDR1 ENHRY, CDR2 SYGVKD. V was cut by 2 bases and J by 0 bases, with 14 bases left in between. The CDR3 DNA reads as TGTGCCATCAGTGAGCCGTTCCAGCGATCCTCCTACGAGCAGTACTTC. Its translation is CAISEPFQRSSYEQYF.

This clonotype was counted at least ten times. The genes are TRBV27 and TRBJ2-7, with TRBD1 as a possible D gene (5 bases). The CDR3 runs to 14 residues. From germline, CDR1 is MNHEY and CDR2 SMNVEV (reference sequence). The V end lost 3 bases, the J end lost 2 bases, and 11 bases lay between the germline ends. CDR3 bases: TGTGCCAGCAGTTTTCAGGGAAGACCCTACGAGCAGTACTTC. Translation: CASSFQGRPYEQYF.

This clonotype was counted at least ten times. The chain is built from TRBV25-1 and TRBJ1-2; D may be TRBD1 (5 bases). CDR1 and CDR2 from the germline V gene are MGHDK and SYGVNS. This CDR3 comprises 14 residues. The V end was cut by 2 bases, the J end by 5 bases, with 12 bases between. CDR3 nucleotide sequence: TGTGCCAGCAGTGAAGTCGGCGGACATTATGGCTACACCTTC. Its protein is CASSEVGGHYGYTF.

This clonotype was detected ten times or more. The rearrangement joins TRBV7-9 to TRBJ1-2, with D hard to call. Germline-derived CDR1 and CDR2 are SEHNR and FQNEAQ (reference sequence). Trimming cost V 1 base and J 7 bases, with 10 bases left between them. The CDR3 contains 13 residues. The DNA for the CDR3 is TGTGCCAGCAGCTTAGAGCCGGTCGCTGGCTACACCTTC. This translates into CASSLEPVAGYTF.

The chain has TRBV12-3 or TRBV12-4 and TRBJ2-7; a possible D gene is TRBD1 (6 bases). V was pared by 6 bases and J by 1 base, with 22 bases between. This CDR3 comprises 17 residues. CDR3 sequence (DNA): TGTGCCAGCAGAAGGGGGTCGGGGCGAGAAAGGTCCTACGAGCAGTACTTC. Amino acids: CASRRGSGRERSYEQYF.